The rows below give T cell receptor beta chains drawn from one sample of a study of cytomegalovirus exposure and HLA in healthy donors. The repertoire was sequenced with immunoSEQ multiplex PCR; TCRdb's copy has only in-frame clones and lacks some. The repertoire consists of about 160,000 clones, with 70% to 85% occurring once and the leading ten covering 2% to 2.5%. Sequenced sample: PBMCs. These TCRs come from a man aged 40-55 years in good health and CMV-seronegative. Both conserved end residues are part of each CDR3. The order of the fields is J gene, CDR3 length, V gene, CDR3 protein.

TRBJ2-2 16 TRBV28 CASSSGLAEGSGELFF
TRBJ2-1 13 TRBV29-1 CSVQTENHNEQFF
TRBJ2-3 16 TRBV4-2 CASSVRLAGVLDTQYF
TRBJ2-5 15 TRBV5-1 CASSLSSPERETQYF
TRBJ2-3 14 TRBV6-5 CASSLGTGADTQYF
TRBJ2-5 12 TRBV25-1 CASSAHQETQYF
TRBJ1-5 13 TRBV29-1 CSVRSGSNQPQHF
TRBJ2-5 14 TRBV5-6 CASSSIGFQETQYF
TRBJ2-4 12 TRBV11-1 CASSPALNIQYF
TRBJ2-7 13 TRBV10-3 CAISDMWGREQYF
TRBJ1-2 16 TRBV21-1 CASSMELDAPLLGYTF
TRBJ2-7 16 TRBV7-6 CASSNYRDRASYEQYF
TRBJ1-5 16 TRBV28 CASRPDRGPAGQPQHF
TRBJ2-7 13 TRBV19 CASSIGGVSEQYF
TRBJ1-2 15 TRBV2 CASTSNRAGNYGYTF
TRBJ2-3 11 TRBV19 CATGPTGSQYF
TRBJ1-1 14 TRBV6-1 CASSENRGTTEAFF
TRBJ2-2 20 TRBV16 CASSQPGLGVTASNTGELFF
TRBJ2-7 16 TRBV4-1 CASSQEFTGGWREQYF